These T cell receptor beta chains were read from a single sample in a study of control samples from healthy donors and cancer patients. Libraries were prepared by immunoSEQ multiplex PCR; TCRdb keeps only in-frame clonotypes and omits some of them. The sample contains 95,000 to 110,000 clones, roughly 89% of which appear only once. The sequenced sample consisted of PBMCs. These TCRs come from a man in his 60s with lung cancer. CDR3s include the opening cysteine and the closing phenylalanine or tryptophan. D genes are given only for firm matches. Clone size is given for some rows only: seen once, a few or many times, or a class if the clone is expanded.

j_gene | abundance | d_gene | v_gene | CDR3nt | CDR3aa
TRBJ2-6 | - | TRBD1 | TRBV5-1 | TGCGCCAGCAGCGCCGGACAGGGGTTATACTCTGGGGCCAACGTCCTGACTTTC | CASSAGQGLYSGANVLTF
TRBJ2-3 | - | TRBD2 | TRBV7-3 | TGTGCCAGCAGCCTCCTCGGGGGGGCGAGCACAGATACGCAGTATTTT | CASSLLGGASTDTQYF
TRBJ1-2 | - | - | TRBV9 | TGTGCCAGCAGCGCCGAAGACGTAACACCCCACTATGGCTACACCTTC | CASSAEDVTPHYGYTF
TRBJ2-5 | - | - | TRBV15 | TGTGCCACCAGCAGAGGCACCGGGACGCTGGGAGAGACCCAGTACTTC | CATSRGTGTLGETQYF
TRBJ1-5 | - | - | TRBV4-1 | TGCGCCAGCAGCCAAGATCGGGTGAGCAATCAGCCCCAGCATTTT | CASSQDRVSNQPQHF
TRBJ1-4 | - | - | TRBV6-5 | TGTGCCAGCAGTTACCGACATCTTGCAACTAATGAAAAACTGTTTTTT | CASSYRHLATNEKLFF
TRBJ2-1 | - | - | TRBV7-2 | TGTGCCAGCAGCTTATTCGATGAGCAGTTCTTC | CASSLFDEQFF
TRBJ2-5 | - | TRBD1 | TRBV5-1 | TGCGCCAGCAGCCTGACGACAGGGGGATCTGAGACCCAGTACTTC | CASSLTTGGSETQYF
TRBJ1-2 | once | TRBD1 | TRBV11-3 | TGTGCCAGCAGGGGGGGGCGAGGACAGGAGAGCTATGGCTACACCTTC | CASRGGRGQESYGYTF
TRBJ2-1 | - | - | TRBV27 | TGTGCCAGCAGTTTGAATATCTACAATGAGCAGTTCTTC | CASSLNIYNEQFF
TRBJ1-3 | - | - | TRBV6-6 | TGTGCCAGCAGCTTGGACGACCGCTCGGGAAACACCATATATTTT | CASSLDDRSGNTIYF
TRBJ2-2 | - | - | TRBV7-9 | TGTGCCAGCAGCACGTATCCTTCAGGACTGAAGAACACCGGGGAGCTGTTTTTT | CASSTYPSGLKNTGELFF
TRBJ2-7 | - | - | TRBV6-2/TRBV6-3 | TGTGCCAGCAGTATAGCCTACGAGCAGTACTTC | CASSIAYEQYF
TRBJ2-7 | - | TRBD1 | TRBV2 | TGTGCCAGCATTATTACAGGGGGCTACGAGCAGTACTTC | CASIITGGYEQYF
TRBJ2-3 | - | - | TRBV7-2 | TGTGCCAGCAGCTTTAAATACACAGATACGCAGTATTTT | CASSFKYTDTQYF
TRBJ2-3 | - | TRBD2 | TRBV24-1 | TGTGCCGCGAGGACTAGCGGGGGCTACACAGATACGCAGTATTTT | CAARTSGGYTDTQYF
TRBJ2-1 | - | TRBD1 | TRBV5-1 | TGCGCCAGCAGGGAAATAGGGACAGGGGCTAACAATGAGCAGTTCTTC | CASREIGTGANNEQFF
TRBJ2-3 | - | - | TRBV9 | TGTGCCAGCAGCGTTCGTGGGGGTACTAGCACAGATACGCAGTATTTT | CASSVRGGTSTDTQYF
TRBJ1-5 | - | - | TRBV4-1 | TGCGCCAGCAGCCAAGTATGGACAGGCAATCAGCCCCAGCATTTT | CASSQVWTGNQPQHF
TRBJ2-1 | once | TRBD2 | TRBV10-1 | TGCGCCAGCAGTCTCATTGGGACTAGCGGGGACAATGAGCAGTTCTTC | CASSLIGTSGDNEQFF
TRBJ2-7 | - | - | TRBV18 | TGTGCCAGCTCACCACCCTCTCAGAACTACGAGCAGTACTTC | CASSPPSQNYEQYF
TRBJ2-7 | - | - | TRBV4-1 | TGCGCCAGCAGCCCGGTCGGAAATCCAACCTACGAGCAGTACTTC | CASSPVGNPTYEQYF
TRBJ2-7 | once | TRBD1 | TRBV9 | TGTGCCAGCAGCCCTAGAGGCGGGACAGGGGTATTGGAGCAGTACTTC | CASSPRGGTGVLEQYF
TRBJ1-2 | - | TRBD1 | TRBV5-1 | TGCGCCAGCAGAAGGGACAGGGGGCTTTGGAGCTATGGCTACACCTTC | CASRRDRGLWSYGYTF
TRBJ2-2 | - | - | TRBV27 | TGTGCCAGCAGTTTTGTGATGAACACCGGGGAGCTGTTTTTT | CASSFVMNTGELFF
TRBJ1-6 | - | - | TRBV4-2 | TGTGCCAGCAGCCAAGAAGGGAATAATTCACCCCTCCACTTT | CASSQEGNNSPLHF
TRBJ2-2 | - | - | TRBV3-1/TRBV3-2 | TGTGCCAGCAGCCAACAGGGGACCGGGGAGCTGTTTTTT | CASSQQGTGELFF
TRBJ2-5 | once | - | TRBV10-2 | TGCGCCAGCAGTAAACCTCTAGGGGGAGGCGAGACCCAGTACTTC | CASSKPLGGGETQYF
TRBJ1-2 | - | - | TRBV11-2 | TGTGCCAGCAGCCGAGCGGGGCAGTCCGCTAACTATGGCTACACCTTC | CASSRAGQSANYGYTF
TRBJ1-1 | - | - | TRBV4-1 | TGCGCCAGCAGCCAAGTTCCTAAGCAGGGGACACATGAAGCTTTCTTT | CASSQVPKQGTHEAFF
TRBJ2-1 | - | TRBD2 | TRBV7-3 | TGTGCCAGCAGTTTAATGTTCGGGGGGGCTAACAATGAGCAGTTCTTC | CASSLMFGGANNEQFF
TRBJ1-4 | once | - | TRBV5-8 | TGTGCCAGCAGCTCCCGACAGACAACTAATGAAAAACTGTTTTTT | CASSSRQTTNEKLFF
TRBJ1-1 | - | TRBD1 | TRBV6-5 | TGTGCCAGCAGTTACTTGAACAGGGGAGACACTGAAGCTTTCTTT | CASSYLNRGDTEAFF
TRBJ1-2 | - | TRBD1 | TRBV5-1 | TGCGCCAGCAGCTTGGGGGGACAGGAGTATGGCTACACCTTC | CASSLGGQEYGYTF
TRBJ2-1 | - | - | TRBV7-6 | TGTGCCAGCAGCTTATCGGGCGGGGGCCAGTTCTTC | CASSLSGGGQFF